The entry below gives a single TCR beta chain sequence along with its context. This sample is part of a study of blood T cell repertoires in COVID-19. The germline CDR1 and CDR2 sequences are SNHLY and FYNNEI. There are 15 residues in the CDR3. V was clipped by 6 bases and J by 5 bases; unmatched bases: 8. Assay used: immunoSEQ multiplex PCR; TCRdb lists only in-frame clones, some missing. Of tens of thousands of clones listed, 85% to 90% were seen once; the top ten hold 2% to 2.5%. Sequenced input: peripheral blood. This TCR was recovered from a woman aged 80 or older with COVID-19, enrolled during active disease. This chain links TRBV2 with TRBJ2-7; 12 bases map to TRBD1. The CDR3 reads CASRITGQGADEQYF. For the CDR3, the DNA is TGTGCCAGCAGGATAACGGGACAGGGGGCCGACGAGCAGTACTTC.